This passage covers 28 T cell receptor beta chains from one sample sequenced in a study of blood T cells in healthy people across ages. A sample-barcoded 5' primer and a J-beta primer mix were used in a second PCR of about 6 to 11 cycles. TCRdb recomputed calls from the 5' RACE reads with MiXCR, one row per CDR3 protein. Altogether about 770,000 distinct CDR3 sequences are present, around 45% being singletons, with the ten largest covering about a fifth. The specimen sequenced was blood. The receptor set was obtained from a man aged 60 to 69 in good health.

This clonotype was picked up a small number of times. V is TRBV6-1 and J is TRBJ1-4, with 8 bases lining up with TRBD1. Trimming at V came to 6 bases and at J to 5 bases, leaving 8 bases not matched to a gene. CDR1 and CDR2 (germline): MNHNS, SASEGT. This CDR3 is 15 amino acids long. CDR3 nucleotide sequence: TGTGCCAGCAGGCGATCGACAGGGGCGAATGAAAAACTGTTTTTT. It codes for CASRRSTGANEKLFF.

This chain links TRBV4-1 with TRBJ1-2, with 7 bases that match TRBD1. Germline V gene sequence: CDR1 MGHRA, CDR2 YSYEKL. Unmatched junction bases numbered 8, after V lost 7 bases and J lost 0 bases. The CDR3 has 15 amino acids. The CDR3 spells CASIPDRSSNYGYTF. DNA of the CDR3: TGCGCCAGCATCCCGGACAGGTCGTCTAACTATGGCTACACCTTC.

This clonotype was recorded a few times. This sequence joins TRBV19 and TRBJ1-1; 12 nucleotides align to TRBD1. The germline CDR1 and CDR2 sequences are LNHDA and SQIVND (reference sequence). This CDR3 comprises 15 residues. V lost 11 bases and J lost 5; bases outside the gene matches: 12. The CDR3 loop reads CASNPEGQGATEAFF. The CDR3 DNA sequence: TGTGCCTCAAACCCGGAGGGACAGGGGGCTACTGAAGCTTTCTTT.

The rearrangement joins TRBV6-2 or TRBV6-3 to TRBJ2-1, with a tentative D call TRBD1 (6 bases). CDR1 is MNHEY, CDR2 SVGEGT, per germline. Trimming cost V 0 bases and J 8 bases, with 8 bases left between them. The CDR3 sequence is 13 residues long. The CDR3 coding sequence is TGTGCCAGCAGTTACTCCAGGGGTTATGAGCAGTTCTTC. Protein: CASSYSRGYEQFF.

This clonotype was observed a few times. The V call is TRBV2, the J call TRBJ1-6; 9 nucleotides agree with TRBD1. The CDR3 has 18 residues. CDR1 is SNHLY and CDR2 is FYNNEI in the germline V gene. The ends lost 6 bases at V and 0 bases at J; junction bases unmatched: 9. CDR3 residues: CASRPTGGESSYNSPLHF. CDR3 coding DNA: TGTGCCAGCAGACCCACAGGGGGCGAAAGCTCCTATAATTCACCCCTCCACTTT.

This clonotype was picked up one time. The chain couples TRBV7-6 to TRBJ2-1; unclear D gene. Germline CDR1 SGHVS, CDR2 FNYEAQ. Trimming cost V 5 bases and J 9 bases, with 14 bases left between them. This CDR3 spans 13 amino acids. Written as DNA, the CDR3 is TGTGCCAGCAGCATGGACGCTGTTAGTGAGCAGTTCTTC. Translation: CASSMDAVSEQFF.

CDR3 in amino acids: CASSPRRNLYEQYF. DNA of the CDR3: TGTGCCAGCAGTCCTAGGCGAAATCTCTACGAGCAGTACTTC. The chain employs TRBV6-2 or TRBV6-3 and TRBJ2-7; no reliable D call. The CDR3 runs to 14 residues. V was pared by 5 bases and J by 3 bases, with 14 bases between. Germline V gene data show CDR1 as MNHEY and CDR2 as SVGEGT.

The gene calls are TRBV9 and TRBJ1-6, with 10 positions matching TRBD1. The CDR3 is 15 amino acids. V gave up 5 bases and J gave up 6 bases; unmatched junction bases: 5. Germline V lookup: CDR1 SGDLS, CDR2 YYNGEE. CDR3 sequence reads: CASSPGTGANSPLHF. The CDR3, as DNA: TGTGCCAGCAGTCCCGGGACAGGGGCTAATTCACCCCTCCACTTT.

The chain links TRBV20-1 to TRBJ1-1; 9 nucleotides match TRBD1. CDR3 length equals 14 residues. The germline gives CDR1 DFQATT, CDR2 SNEGSKA (reference sequence). V dropped 3 bases and J dropped 3; count of bases not matched to a gene: 5. In nucleotides, the CDR3 is TGCAGTGCTAGTGGGACAGGGTTGGACACTGAAGCTTTCTTT. This encodes CSASGTGLDTEAFF.

The chain carries TRBV5-5 and TRBJ1-1, with a tentative D call TRBD1 (5 bases). The CDR3 extends over 17 amino acids. V was clipped by 2 bases and J by 4 bases, with 21 bases between them. The germline CDR1 and CDR2 sequences are SGHKS and YYEKEE (reference sequence). CDR3 protein: CASSFLQGSGRGTEAFF. The CDR3 DNA reads as TGTGCCAGCAGCTTTCTTCAGGGATCCGGGCGGGGCACTGAAGCTTTCTTT.

This clonotype was seen a single time. This may stem from a read error, because a much larger clone lies one nucleotide away. The CDR3 here is CTSSDPTGGKNIQYF. CDR3 nucleotides: TGTACCAGCAGCGATCCGACAGGGGGCAAAAACATTCAGTACTTC. The V gene is TRBV7-2, the J gene TRBJ2-4; 9 bases are shared with TRBD1. The germline gives CDR1 SGHTA, CDR2 FQGNSA. This CDR3 has 15 residues. J gave up 3 bases and V 5 bases, and 5 bases lay outside the gene matches. Drawing the rest from reference TRBV7-2 and TRBJ2-4, the complete variable domain is GAGVSQSPSNKVTEKGKDVELRCDPISGHTALYWYRQSLGQGLEFLIYFQGNSAPDKSGLPSDRFSAERTGGSVSTLTIQRTQQEDSAVYLCTSSDPTGGKNIQYFGAGTRLSVL.

This clonotype was seen a handful of times. The CDR3 nucleotides are TGTGCCAGCAGCGTAGACGGGACAGGGCTCGAGCAGTACTTC. This codes for CASSVDGTGLEQYF. This chain uses TRBV9 with TRBJ2-7, with 9 bases lining up with TRBD1. This CDR3 is 14 amino acids long. V gave up 0 bases and J gave up 6 bases; unmatched junction bases: 4. CDR1 is SGDLS and CDR2 is YYNGEE in the germline V gene.

The chain carries TRBV19 and TRBJ1-1; D ambiguous. The CDR3 is made up of 11 amino acids. The germline CDR1 and CDR2 sequences are LNHDA and SQIVND (reference sequence). The CDR3 nucleotides are TGTGGAACCCGGGGTATCACTGAAGCTTTCTTT. It translates to CGTRGITEAFF.

The chain combines TRBV3-1 with TRBJ2-5; 13 bases are a match to TRBD2. CDR1 is LGHDT, CDR2 YNNKEL, per germline (reference sequence). The ends lost 6 bases at V and 8 bases at J; junction bases unmatched: 12. The CDR3 sequence is 16 residues long. The DNA of the CDR3 is TGTGCCAGCAGTGGACTAGCGGGGGCCGGAGCTCGAACCCAGTACTTC. The encoded protein is CASSGLAGAGARTQYF.

V and J are TRBV20-1 and TRBJ2-7; the match to TRBD1 covers 8 bases. Germline V gives CDR1 DFQATT, CDR2 SNEGSKA (reference sequence). This CDR3 has 14 residues. V trimming: 5 bases; J trimming: 1 base; junction bases outside the gene matches: 7. This chain's CDR3 is CSAFQGAISYEQYF. CDR3 in DNA: TGCAGTGCTTTCCAGGGGGCTATTTCCTACGAGCAGTACTTC.

V is TRBV2 and J is TRBJ2-7, with a tentative D call TRBD2 (7 bases). The V and J ends lost 8 bases and 4 bases respectively, with 18 bases between them. CDR3 length equals 14 residues. The germline gives CDR1 SNHLY, CDR2 FYNNEI. The DNA of the CDR3 is TGTGCCAGCCAAAGGGGGGGGTCGTCGTACGAGCAGTACTTC. Translated, it gives CASQRGGSSYEQYF.

The chain has TRBV20-1 and TRBJ2-5, with D perhaps matching TRBD1 (6 bases). CDR3 size: 11 residues. Germline CDR1 reads DFQATT; CDR2 reads SNEGSKA (reference sequence). V was shortened by 8 bases and J by 2 bases, with 9 bases between the two germline ends. DNA for the CDR3: TGCAGTACTGGGACACAAGAGACCCAGTACTTC. This sequence encodes CSTGTQETQYF.

The genes are TRBV24-1 and TRBJ2-2; the D gene is possibly TRBD2 (6 bases). The germline V gene encodes CDR1 KGHDR and CDR2 SFDVKD. The V gene lost 3 bases and the J gene lost 6 bases, with 7 bases spanning the gap. The CDR3 consists of 13 residues. The CDR3 reads CATSDGGSGELFF. The CDR3 bases are TGTGCCACCAGTGATGGAGGGTCCGGGGAGCTGTTTTTT.

Notes on this clonotype: A read error may produce the germline difference seen at one junction end. This chain joins TRBV10-3 and TRBJ2-6, with D tentatively TRBD2 (5 bases). Germline V gene sequence: CDR1 ENHRY, CDR2 SYGVKD. The CDR3 consists of 15 residues. This chain's CDR3 is CAVSDGISGANVLTF. Here the CDR3 DNA reads TGTGCCGTCAGTGACGGGATCTCTGGGGCCAACGTCCTGACTTTC.

The J gene is TRBJ2-3, the V gene TRBV4-3; D may match TRBD1 or TRBD2 (5 bases each). CDR3 size: 15 residues. The germline V gene encodes CDR1 LGHNA and CDR2 YSLEER. V gave up 0 bases and J gave up 6 bases, with 13 bases separating them. CDR3 in amino acids: CASSQDRDPSDTQYF. In nucleotides, the CDR3 is TGCGCCAGCAGCCAAGACCGGGACCCATCGGATACGCAGTATTTT.

DNA for the CDR3: TGTGCCGCGATCGGGGGGAGCACTGAAGCTTTCTTT. Residues: CAAIGGSTEAFF. This chain links TRBV6-5 with TRBJ1-1, with D perhaps matching TRBD1 (5 bases). The CDR3 covers 12 residues. Germline loops: CDR1 MNHEY, CDR2 SVGAGI. V dropped 11 bases and J dropped 4 bases, with 14 bases sitting between them.

V is TRBV28 and J is TRBJ1-6, with D possibly matching TRBD1 (6 bases). The CDR3 totals 15 residues. Germline V gene data show CDR1 as MDHEN and CDR2 as SYDVKM. Deletions cut 8 bases from V and 7 bases from J, with 18 bases between. The CDR3 DNA sequence: TGTGCCAGCTCTACCACCCCAGGGGACAATTCACCCCTCCACTTT. Translation: CASSTTPGDNSPLHF.

V is TRBV9 and J is TRBJ1-1; D unclear. This CDR3 has 13 residues. Germline V lookup: CDR1 SGDLS, CDR2 YYNGEE. V dropped 3 bases and J dropped 3 bases, with 9 bases sitting between them. The CDR3 DNA reads as TGTGCCAGCAGCGGAGGGCAATACACTGAAGCTTTCTTT. Residues: CASSGGQYTEAFF. The whole variable domain, remainder taken from reference TRBV9 and TRBJ1-1, is DSGVTQTPKHLITATGQRVTLRCSPRSGDLSVYWYQQSLDQGLQFLIQYYNGEERAKGNILERFSAQQFPDLHSELNLSSLELGDSALYFCASSGGQYTEAFFGQGTRLTVV.

This CDR3 reads CSITGAADSGANVLTF. CDR3 DNA: TGCAGCATTACCGGGGCAGCAGACTCTGGGGCCAACGTCCTGACTTTC. The chain recombines TRBV29-1 with TRBJ2-6; either TRBD1 or TRBD2 may supply D (5 bases each). CDR3 length: 16 residues. V lost 8 bases and J 0 bases, leaving 17 bases between the germline ends. Germline V lookup: CDR1 SQVTM, CDR2 ANQGSEA.

The chain employs TRBV6-2 or TRBV6-3 and TRBJ2-5; D possibly uses TRBD1 or TRBD2 (5 bases each). CDR1 MNHEY and CDR2 SVGEGT come from the germline V gene. CDR3 length equals 15 residues. V lost 6 bases and J lost 2, with 16 bases in between. The CDR3 region has the DNA TGTGCCAGCAGATTAAATCCGGGACGGCAAGAGACCCAGTACTTC. Translating it yields CASRLNPGRQETQYF.

The sample holds a few counts of this clonotype. The chain uses TRBV5-1 and TRBJ2-1; TRBD2 is a possible D gene (5 bases). This CDR3 is 16 amino acids long. Germline lookup yields CDR1 SGHRS and CDR2 YFSETQ. The V and J ends lost 4 bases and 0 bases respectively, with 14 bases between them. The CDR3 region has the DNA TGCGCCAGCAGCCTTGGACTGGATAGCTCCTACAATGAGCAGTTCTTC. As protein: CASSLGLDSSYNEQFF.

The rearrangement links TRBV4-3 to TRBJ2-5; 14 bases fit TRBD2. With V trimmed by 0 bases and J by 1 base, 7 bases remained unmatched. Germline V gene lookup returns CDR1 LGHNA and CDR2 YSLEER. There are 19 residues in the CDR3. The CDR3 here is CASSQDPGLAGGAQETQYF. The CDR3 DNA is TGCGCCAGCAGCCAAGATCCCGGACTAGCGGGGGGCGCCCAAGAGACCCAGTACTTC.

The V gene is TRBV20-1, the J gene TRBJ2-3; weak D call: TRBD2 (6 bases). Trimming took 2 bases from V and 5 from J, leaving 14 bases between them. The CDR3 consists of 14 residues. Germline values: CDR1 DFQATT, CDR2 SNEGSKA (reference sequence). CDR3 sequence reads: CSARTGGERDTQYF. The DNA for the CDR3 is TGCAGTGCTAGAACTGGCGGGGAACGAGATACGCAGTATTTT.